The TCR beta chain under discussion was sequenced for a study of post-analysis software for immune sequencing data. Regarding the study as a whole: Several TRBV segments occurring more often in patients than controls included TRBV5-6, TRBV5-1 and TRBV20-1. Relative to controls, patients with multiple sclerosis showed significantly lower normalized Chao1 diversity.

As regards this clonotype: The antigen is unknown.

cDNA libraries for TCR beta contained unique molecular identifiers. TCRdb fed the PCR reads into MiXCR, producing one record per CDR3 protein. The sample shows more than 450,000 distinct CDR3 sequences, roughly two fifths of them seen only once. The CDR3 contains 17 residues. Trimming took 6 bases from V and 0 from J; bases not matched to a gene: 12. The receptor was derived from a girl between 5 and 17 years old with multiple sclerosis. V is TRBV12-3 or TRBV12-4 and J is TRBJ2-7; 9 bases fit TRBD2. The source material was blood. CDR3 region: CASSLSGGAGGSYEQYF. CDR3 coding DNA: TGTGCCAGCAGCCTTTCCGGGGGAGCGGGAGGCTCCTACGAGCAGTACTTC.